This T cell receptor beta chain derives from a study of post-analysis software for immune sequencing data. Study information: Relapsing-remitting, secondary progressive and progressive-relapsing courses of multiple sclerosis were included. Study observations and caveats: When patients were compared with controls, 4 or 5 TRBV segments were more frequent, TRBV5-6, TRBV5-1 and TRBV20-1 among them.

As for this clonotype: What it recognizes is unknown.

The germline V gene has CDR1 SEHNR and CDR2 FQNEAQ (reference sequence). V was shortened by 5 bases and J by 0 bases, with 14 bases between the two germline ends. The CDR3 length is 15 residues. Each TCR beta cDNA library carried unique molecular identifiers. TCRdb ran MiXCR on the PCR reads and lists one entry per CDR3 protein. The data contain hundreds of thousands of distinct CDR3 sequences, approximately 33% of them singletons. V gene TRBV7-9 combines with J gene TRBJ2-7; possible D gene TRBD2, 6 bases. This TCR derives from a girl aged 10 to 17 with multiple sclerosis. Sample: blood. CDR3 in amino acids: CASSPRSGVSYEQYF. As DNA, the CDR3 is TGTGCCAGCAGCCCAAGGTCGGGGGTCTCCTACGAGCAGTACTTC.